This T cell receptor (beta chain) is from a study of shared T cell receptors in the human thymus. The germline V gene has CDR1 MDHEN and CDR2 SYDVKM. Losses at the gene ends were 6 bases for V and 0 bases for J; bases not matched to a gene: 13. The CDR3 runs to 18 residues. The table lists this clone with a count of one. TCRdb's table, derived via immunoSEQ multiplex PCR, lists solely in-frame clones and lacks some. This sample yields a few hundred thousand clones, of which 95% are seen a single time; roughly 0.02% belongs to the top ten. This clonotype was sampled from a human donor. V gene TRBV28 combines with J gene TRBJ2-3; 9 bases are shared with TRBD1. The specimen was thymocytes. The chain's CDR3 is CASRLTAGQGFSTDTQYF. The CDR3 DNA sequence: TGTGCCAGCAGACTGACGGCGGGACAGGGATTTAGCACAGATACGCAGTATTTT.